This TCR beta chain was documented in a study of T-cell memory formation after mild COVID-19. This clonotype has just a few counts. Its specificity is not known. Study results and limitations: Some clones that responded were present in memory (sampled pre-infection), which suggests cross-reactive memory joined.

The germline gives CDR1 MGHRA, CDR2 YSYEKL. There are 12 residues in the CDR3. Trimming stripped 3 bases from V and 7 bases from J, with 10 bases between. Researchers used 5'RACE with constant-segment primers to make TCR alpha and TCR beta cDNA libraries that carry sample barcodes and UMIs. MiXCR was run by TCRdb on the 5' RACE reads, yielding one entry per CDR3 protein. The sample consists of more than 300,000 distinct CDR3 sequences, approximately 13% of them appearing once. The TCR was taken from a young man who had mild COVID-19 (a few samples of this study predate the infection). Cell type and time point are not known. The sample taken for sequencing was PBMCs or a T cell subset sorted from them (not recorded which). J is TRBJ2-7 and V is TRBV4-1; the D is unclear. CDR3 in DNA: TGCGCCAGCAGCCATTCGGTGCGGGAGCAGTACTTC. Residues: CASSHSVREQYF.